The T cell receptor (beta chain) under discussion was sequenced for a study of blood T cell repertoires in COVID-19. Study background: T cells, B-cell-depleted T cells, or PBMCs provided the cDNA or gDNA that served as material.

Participants were aged roughly 18 to 90 years from 24 US areas. This CDR3 has 14 amino acids. Germline V gene lookup returns CDR1 KGHSH and CDR2 LQKENI. With 2 bases clipped from V and 8 bases from J, the junction kept 4 bases outside the gene matches. Original handling: For nucleated cells, counts were estimated from reference gene primer amplification. This table comes from immunoSEQ multiplex PCR, and its TCRdb copy is limited to in-frame clones, with some not included. V and J calls and clone size follow that table, whereas D and trimming were derived from the DNA. The repertoire holds around 290,000 clones, with around 86% as singletons.

The sequenced sample was PBMCs or T cells enriched from blood (not recorded which). This TCR came from a woman between 40 and 55 years old who had recovered from COVID-19. The V and J genes are TRBV18 and TRBJ1-1; TRBD1 agrees at 11 bases. CDR3: CASSPGTGGREAFF. The CDR3 DNA is TGTGCCAGCTCACCAGGGACAGGGGGTAGAGAAGCTTTCTTT. Using reference TRBV18 and TRBJ1-1 for the parts outside the CDR3, the full variable domain is NAGVMQNPRHLVRRRGQEARLRCSPMKGHSHVYWYRQLPEEGLKFMVYLQKENIIDESGMPKERFSAEFPKEGPSILRIQQVVRGDSAAYFCASSPGTGGREAFFGQGTRLTVV.